Sequencing of this T cell receptor beta chain was carried out in a study of T cell clonotyping in hematopoietic cell transplantation. The study's findings and limits: Cells were unsorted, so CD4 and CD8 contributions were not separated. Recipient TCR diversity dropped after transplant; expanded clonotypes rose from day 30 to 180. Graft donor and pretransplant recipient Inverse Simpson Index values predicted broader posttransplant TCR diversity.

About this clone: Its antigen is as yet unknown.

Noted time point: recipient sample about 28 days before transplant, after cytoreduction. Recipient blood drawn about 28 days pretransplant and days 30, 100, 180 after. Using immunoSEQ multiplex PCR, the repertoire was profiled, and TCRdb retains in-frame clones only, with some absent. The repertoire has 35,000 to 50,000 clones, less than 85% of them found once; the top ten carry approximately 3%. Trimming cost V 1 base and J 2 bases, with 13 bases left between them. The germline CDR1 and CDR2 sequences are SGHRS and YFSETQ. The CDR3 extends over 15 amino acids. The chain has TRBV5-1 and TRBJ2-7, with unresolved D. This clonotype was sampled from a man aged 55 to 70 with acute myeloid leukemia. Some clones in this sample may be carry-over from other donors' samples. The specimen was peripheral blood mononuclear cells, collected before stem cell transplant. The CDR3 nucleotides are TGCGCCAGCAGCTTGTCGGCGGACGGAGCCTACGAGCAGTACTTC. Translating it yields CASSLSADGAYEQYF.